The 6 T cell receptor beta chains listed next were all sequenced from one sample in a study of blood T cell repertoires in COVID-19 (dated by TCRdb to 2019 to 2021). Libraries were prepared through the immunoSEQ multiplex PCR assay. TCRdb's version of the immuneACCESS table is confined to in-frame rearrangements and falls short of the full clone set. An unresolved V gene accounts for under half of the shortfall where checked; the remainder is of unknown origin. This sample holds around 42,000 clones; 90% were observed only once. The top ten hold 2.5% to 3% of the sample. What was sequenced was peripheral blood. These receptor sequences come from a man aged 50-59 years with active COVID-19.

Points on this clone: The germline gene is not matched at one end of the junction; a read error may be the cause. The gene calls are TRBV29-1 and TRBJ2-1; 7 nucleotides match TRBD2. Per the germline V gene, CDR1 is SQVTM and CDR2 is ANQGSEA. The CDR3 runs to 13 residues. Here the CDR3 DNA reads TGCAGCGTGGAGGAACCGGGGGTCTACCGGGGGGTCTTC. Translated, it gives CSVEEPGVYRGVF.

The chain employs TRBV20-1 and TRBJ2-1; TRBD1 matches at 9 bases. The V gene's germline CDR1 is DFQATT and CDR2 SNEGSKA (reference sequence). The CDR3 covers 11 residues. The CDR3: CGTGPNNEQFF. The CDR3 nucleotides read TGCGGGACAGGGCCGAACAATGAGCAGTTCTTC.

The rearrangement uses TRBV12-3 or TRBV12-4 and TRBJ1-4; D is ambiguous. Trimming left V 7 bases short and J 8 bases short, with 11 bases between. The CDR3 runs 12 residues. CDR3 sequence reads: CASTSLGEKLFF. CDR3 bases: TGTGCCAGCACCTCCCTAGGAGAAAAACTGTTTTTT.

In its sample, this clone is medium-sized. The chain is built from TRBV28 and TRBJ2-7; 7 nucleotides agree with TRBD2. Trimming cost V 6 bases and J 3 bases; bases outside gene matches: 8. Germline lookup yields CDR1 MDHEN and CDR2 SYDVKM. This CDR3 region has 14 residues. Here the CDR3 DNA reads TGTGCCAGCAGCATCGGGAGGACGGGCTACGAGCAGTACTTC. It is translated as CASSIGRTGYEQYF. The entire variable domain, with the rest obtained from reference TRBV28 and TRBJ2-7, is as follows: DVKVTQSSRYLVKRTGEKVFLECVQDMDHENMFWYRQDPGLGLRLIYFSYDVKMKEKGDIPEGYSVSREKKERFSLILESASTNQTSMYLCASSIGRTGYEQYFGPGTRLTVT.

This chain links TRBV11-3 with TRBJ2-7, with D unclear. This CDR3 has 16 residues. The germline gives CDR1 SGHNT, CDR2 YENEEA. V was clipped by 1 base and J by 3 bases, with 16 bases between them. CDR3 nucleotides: TGTGCCAGCAGCTTAGTGGCACCCCCGTCAAGCTACGAGCAGTACTTC. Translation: CASSLVAPPSSYEQYF.

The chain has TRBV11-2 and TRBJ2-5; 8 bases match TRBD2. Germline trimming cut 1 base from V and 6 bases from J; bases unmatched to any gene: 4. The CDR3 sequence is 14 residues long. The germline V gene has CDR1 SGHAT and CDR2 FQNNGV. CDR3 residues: CASSLAGGQQTQYF. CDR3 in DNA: TGTGCCAGCAGCTTAGCGGGGGGGCAACAGACCCAGTACTTC.